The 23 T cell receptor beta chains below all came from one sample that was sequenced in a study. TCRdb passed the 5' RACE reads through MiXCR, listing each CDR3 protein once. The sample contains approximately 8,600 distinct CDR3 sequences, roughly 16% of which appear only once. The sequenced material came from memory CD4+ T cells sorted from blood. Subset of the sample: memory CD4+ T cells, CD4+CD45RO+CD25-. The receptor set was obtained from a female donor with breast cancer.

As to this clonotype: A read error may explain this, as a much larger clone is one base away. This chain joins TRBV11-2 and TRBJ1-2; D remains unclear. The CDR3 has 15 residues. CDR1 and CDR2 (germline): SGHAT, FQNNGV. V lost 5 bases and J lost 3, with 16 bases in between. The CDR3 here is CASSAIRTNHYGYTF. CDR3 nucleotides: TGTGCCAGCAGCGCTATTAGGACGAATCACTATGGCTACACCTTC. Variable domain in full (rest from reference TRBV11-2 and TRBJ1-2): EAGVAQSPRYKIIEKRQSVAFWCNPISGHATLYWYQQILGQGPKLLIQFQNNGVVDDSQLPKDRFSAERLKGVDSTLKIQPAKLEDSAVYLCASSAIRTNHYGYTFGSGTRLTVV.

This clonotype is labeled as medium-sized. The CDR3, as DNA: TGCAGTGCCCCACTAGCGGGAGGTGGTTACGAGCAGTACTTC. Amino acids: CSAPLAGGGYEQYF. The chain employs TRBV20-1 and TRBJ2-7; TRBD2 aligns across 12 bases. The V and J ends lost 6 bases and 4 bases, in that order; junction bases with no gene match: 7. The CDR3 has 14 residues. Germline CDR1 reads DFQATT; CDR2 reads SNEGSKA (reference sequence).

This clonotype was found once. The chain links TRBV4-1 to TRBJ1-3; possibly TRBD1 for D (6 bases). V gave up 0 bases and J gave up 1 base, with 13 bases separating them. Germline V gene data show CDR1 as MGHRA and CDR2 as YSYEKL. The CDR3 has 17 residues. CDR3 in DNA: TGCGCCAGCAGCCAAGATCAAAGAGGGGGTTCTGGAAACACCATATATTTT. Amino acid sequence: CASSQDQRGGSGNTIYF.

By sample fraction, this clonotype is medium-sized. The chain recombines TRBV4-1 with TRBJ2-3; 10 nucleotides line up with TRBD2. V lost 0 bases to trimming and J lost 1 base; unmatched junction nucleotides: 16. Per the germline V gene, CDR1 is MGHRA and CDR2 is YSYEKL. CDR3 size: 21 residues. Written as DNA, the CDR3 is TGCGCCAGCAGCCAAGATGGCGCCCAGCGGGAGGGCCGGGTAGGCACAGATACGCAGTATTTT. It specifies CASSQDGAQREGRVGTDTQYF.

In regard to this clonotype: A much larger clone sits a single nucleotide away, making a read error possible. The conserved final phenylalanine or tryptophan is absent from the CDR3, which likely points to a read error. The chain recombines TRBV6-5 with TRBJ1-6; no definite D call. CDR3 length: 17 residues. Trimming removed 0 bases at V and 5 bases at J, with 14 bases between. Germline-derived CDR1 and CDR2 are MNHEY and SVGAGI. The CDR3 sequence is CASSYSGEGPNNSPLHS. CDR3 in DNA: TGTGCCAGCAGTTACTCGGGTGAAGGGCCTAATAATTCACCCCTCCACTCT.

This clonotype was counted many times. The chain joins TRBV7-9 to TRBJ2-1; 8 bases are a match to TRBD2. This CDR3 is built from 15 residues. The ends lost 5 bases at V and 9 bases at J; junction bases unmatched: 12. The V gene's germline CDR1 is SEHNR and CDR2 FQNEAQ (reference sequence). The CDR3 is CASSALLTGGLEQFF. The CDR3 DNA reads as TGTGCCAGCAGCGCCCTTTTGACGGGAGGGCTTGAGCAGTTCTTC.

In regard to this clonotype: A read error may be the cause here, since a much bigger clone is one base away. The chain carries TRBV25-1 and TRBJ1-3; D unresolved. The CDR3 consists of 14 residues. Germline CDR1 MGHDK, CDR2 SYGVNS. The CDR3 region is CASSRAVYGNTICF. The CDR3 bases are TGTGCCAGCAGCCGCGCAGTCTACGGAAACACCATATGTTTT.

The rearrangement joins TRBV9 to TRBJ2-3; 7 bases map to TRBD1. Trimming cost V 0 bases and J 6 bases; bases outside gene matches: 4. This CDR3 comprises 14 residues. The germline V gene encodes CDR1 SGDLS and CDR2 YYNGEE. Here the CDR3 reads CASSVDRGFDTQYF. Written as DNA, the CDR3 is TGTGCCAGCAGCGTAGACAGGGGATTCGATACGCAGTATTTT.

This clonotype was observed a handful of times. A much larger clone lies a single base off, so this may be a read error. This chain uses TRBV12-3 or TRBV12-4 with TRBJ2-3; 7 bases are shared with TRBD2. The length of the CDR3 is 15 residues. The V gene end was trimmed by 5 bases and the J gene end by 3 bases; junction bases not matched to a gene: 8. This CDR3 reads CASSHSAGETDTQYF. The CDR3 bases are TGTGCCAGCAGTCATTCGGCGGGGGAAACAGATACGCAGTATTTT.

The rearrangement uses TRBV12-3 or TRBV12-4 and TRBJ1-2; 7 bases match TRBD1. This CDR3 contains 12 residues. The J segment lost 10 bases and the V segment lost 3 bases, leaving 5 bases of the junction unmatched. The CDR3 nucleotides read TGTGCCAGCAGTTTGCGTGGGACAGACTACACCTTC. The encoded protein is CASSLRGTDYTF.

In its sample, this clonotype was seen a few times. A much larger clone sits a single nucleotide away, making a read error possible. The CDR3 region has the DNA TGTGCCACCAGTGATCTTTGGACTGGCAGTCACAATGAGCAGTTCTTC. It yields the protein CATSDLWTGSHNEQFF. This sequence joins TRBV24-1 and TRBJ2-1; TRBD2 is a possible D gene (5 bases). Germline CDR1 is KGHDR and CDR2 is SFDVKD. The CDR3 totals 16 residues. With 3 bases removed from V and 5 bases from J, the gap between germline ends came to 16 bases.

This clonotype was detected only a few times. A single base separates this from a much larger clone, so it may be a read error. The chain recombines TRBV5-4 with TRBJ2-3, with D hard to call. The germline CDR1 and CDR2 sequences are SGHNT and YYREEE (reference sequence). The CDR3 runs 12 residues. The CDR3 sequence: CAGSLSTDTQYF. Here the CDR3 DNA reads TGTGCCGGCAGCCTTAGCACAGATACGCAGTATTTT.

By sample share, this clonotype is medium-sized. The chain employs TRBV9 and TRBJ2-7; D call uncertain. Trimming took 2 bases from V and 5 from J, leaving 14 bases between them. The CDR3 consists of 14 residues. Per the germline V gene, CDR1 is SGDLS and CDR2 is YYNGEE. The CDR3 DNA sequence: TGTGCCAGCAGCGTCCGCCCCAGCGACAACGAGCAGTACTTC. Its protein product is CASSVRPSDNEQYF. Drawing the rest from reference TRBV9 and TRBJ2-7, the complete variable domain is DSGVTQTPKHLITATGQRVTLRCSPRSGDLSVYWYQQSLDQGLQFLIQYYNGEERAKGNILERFSAQQFPDLHSELNLSSLELGDSALYFCASSVRPSDNEQYFGPGTRLTVT.

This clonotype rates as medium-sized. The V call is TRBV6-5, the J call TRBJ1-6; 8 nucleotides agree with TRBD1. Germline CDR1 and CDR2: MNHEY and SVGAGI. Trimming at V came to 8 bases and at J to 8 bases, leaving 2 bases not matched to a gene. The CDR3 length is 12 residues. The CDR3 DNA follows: TGTGCCAGCGGACAGGGAGATTCACCCCTCCACTTT. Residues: CASGQGDSPLHF.

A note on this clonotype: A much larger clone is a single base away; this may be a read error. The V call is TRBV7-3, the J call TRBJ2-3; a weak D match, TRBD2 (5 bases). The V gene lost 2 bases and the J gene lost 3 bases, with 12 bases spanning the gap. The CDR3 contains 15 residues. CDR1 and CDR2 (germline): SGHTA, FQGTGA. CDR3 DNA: TGTGCCAGCAGCTTAGTAGGGAGCGTTACAGATACGCAGTATTTT. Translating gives CASSLVGSVTDTQYF.

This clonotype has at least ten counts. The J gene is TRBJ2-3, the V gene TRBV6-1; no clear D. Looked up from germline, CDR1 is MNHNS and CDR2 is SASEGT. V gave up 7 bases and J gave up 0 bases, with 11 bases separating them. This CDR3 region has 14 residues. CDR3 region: CASKVLRSTDTQYF. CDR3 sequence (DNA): TGTGCCAGCAAAGTATTACGGAGCACAGATACGCAGTATTTT.

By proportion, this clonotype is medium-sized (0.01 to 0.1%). The CDR3 nucleotides read TGTGCCAGCAGCCATCCTAGCGGGAGTATCGAGAACACCGGGGAGCTGTTTTTT. Translation: CASSHPSGSIENTGELFF. The chain combines TRBV4-2 with TRBJ2-2; 10 nucleotides agree with TRBD2. V was pared by 3 bases and J by 1 base, with 8 bases of the junction left unmatched. There are 18 residues in the CDR3. CDR1 and CDR2 from the germline V gene are LGHNA and YNFKEQ.

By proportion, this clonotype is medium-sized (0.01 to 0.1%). CDR3 sequence: CASSYTGAVGQPQHF. DNA of the CDR3: TGTGCCAGCAGCTATACAGGCGCAGTCGGTCAGCCCCAGCATTTT. The V gene is TRBV7-9, the J gene TRBJ1-5; D is possibly TRBD1 (5 bases). V was clipped by 4 bases and J by 6 bases, with 16 bases between them. This CDR3 has 15 residues. Germline V gene data show CDR1 as SEHNR and CDR2 as FQNEAQ (reference sequence). Using reference TRBV7-9 and TRBJ1-5 for the parts outside the CDR3, the full variable domain is DTGVSQNPRHKITKRGQNVTFRCDPISEHNRLYWYRQTLGQGPEFLTYFQNEAQLEKSRLLSDRFSAERPKGSFSTLEIQRTEQGDSAMYLCASSYTGAVGQPQHFGDGTRLSIL.

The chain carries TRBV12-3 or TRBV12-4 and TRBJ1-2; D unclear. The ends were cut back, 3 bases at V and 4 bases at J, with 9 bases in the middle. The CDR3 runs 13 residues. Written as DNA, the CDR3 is TGTGCCAGCAGTTTGGAGGCGGGCTATGGCTACACCTTC. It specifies CASSLEAGYGYTF.

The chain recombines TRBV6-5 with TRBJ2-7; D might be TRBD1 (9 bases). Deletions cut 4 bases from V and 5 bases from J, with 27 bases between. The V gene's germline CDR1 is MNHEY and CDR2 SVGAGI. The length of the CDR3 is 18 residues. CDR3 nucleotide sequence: TGTGCCAGCAGTTCCGAACAGGGGGCCAGCGGGAGCCCCCACGAGCAGTACTTC. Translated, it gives CASSSEQGASGSPHEQYF.

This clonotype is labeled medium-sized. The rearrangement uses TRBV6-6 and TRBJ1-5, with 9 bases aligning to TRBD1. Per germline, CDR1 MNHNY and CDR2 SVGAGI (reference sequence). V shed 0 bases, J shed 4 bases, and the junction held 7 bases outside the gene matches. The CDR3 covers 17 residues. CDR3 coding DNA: TGTGCCAGCAGTTACTCCTCCCCGGGACAGGGAAATCAGCCCCAGCATTTT. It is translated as CASSYSSPGQGNQPQHF.

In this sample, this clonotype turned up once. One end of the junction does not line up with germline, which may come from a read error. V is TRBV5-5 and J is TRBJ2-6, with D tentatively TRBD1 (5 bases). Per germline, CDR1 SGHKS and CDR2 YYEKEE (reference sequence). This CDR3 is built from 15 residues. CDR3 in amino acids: CAGSLSPSGANVLTF. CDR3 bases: TGTGCCGGCAGCTTGTCCCCCAGTGGGGCCAACGTCCTGACGTTC.

CDR3 DNA: TGCGCCAGCAGCCAACCAGGGGTCCCCCGCTCCTACGAGCAGTACTTC. Translating gives CASSQPGVPRSYEQYF. The chain combines TRBV4-1 with TRBJ2-7; tentative D call: TRBD1 (6 bases). The CDR3 is 16 amino acids. Between the trimmed V and J ends, which lost 2 bases and 0 bases, there was a span of 14 bases. Germline CDR1 is MGHRA and CDR2 is YSYEKL.